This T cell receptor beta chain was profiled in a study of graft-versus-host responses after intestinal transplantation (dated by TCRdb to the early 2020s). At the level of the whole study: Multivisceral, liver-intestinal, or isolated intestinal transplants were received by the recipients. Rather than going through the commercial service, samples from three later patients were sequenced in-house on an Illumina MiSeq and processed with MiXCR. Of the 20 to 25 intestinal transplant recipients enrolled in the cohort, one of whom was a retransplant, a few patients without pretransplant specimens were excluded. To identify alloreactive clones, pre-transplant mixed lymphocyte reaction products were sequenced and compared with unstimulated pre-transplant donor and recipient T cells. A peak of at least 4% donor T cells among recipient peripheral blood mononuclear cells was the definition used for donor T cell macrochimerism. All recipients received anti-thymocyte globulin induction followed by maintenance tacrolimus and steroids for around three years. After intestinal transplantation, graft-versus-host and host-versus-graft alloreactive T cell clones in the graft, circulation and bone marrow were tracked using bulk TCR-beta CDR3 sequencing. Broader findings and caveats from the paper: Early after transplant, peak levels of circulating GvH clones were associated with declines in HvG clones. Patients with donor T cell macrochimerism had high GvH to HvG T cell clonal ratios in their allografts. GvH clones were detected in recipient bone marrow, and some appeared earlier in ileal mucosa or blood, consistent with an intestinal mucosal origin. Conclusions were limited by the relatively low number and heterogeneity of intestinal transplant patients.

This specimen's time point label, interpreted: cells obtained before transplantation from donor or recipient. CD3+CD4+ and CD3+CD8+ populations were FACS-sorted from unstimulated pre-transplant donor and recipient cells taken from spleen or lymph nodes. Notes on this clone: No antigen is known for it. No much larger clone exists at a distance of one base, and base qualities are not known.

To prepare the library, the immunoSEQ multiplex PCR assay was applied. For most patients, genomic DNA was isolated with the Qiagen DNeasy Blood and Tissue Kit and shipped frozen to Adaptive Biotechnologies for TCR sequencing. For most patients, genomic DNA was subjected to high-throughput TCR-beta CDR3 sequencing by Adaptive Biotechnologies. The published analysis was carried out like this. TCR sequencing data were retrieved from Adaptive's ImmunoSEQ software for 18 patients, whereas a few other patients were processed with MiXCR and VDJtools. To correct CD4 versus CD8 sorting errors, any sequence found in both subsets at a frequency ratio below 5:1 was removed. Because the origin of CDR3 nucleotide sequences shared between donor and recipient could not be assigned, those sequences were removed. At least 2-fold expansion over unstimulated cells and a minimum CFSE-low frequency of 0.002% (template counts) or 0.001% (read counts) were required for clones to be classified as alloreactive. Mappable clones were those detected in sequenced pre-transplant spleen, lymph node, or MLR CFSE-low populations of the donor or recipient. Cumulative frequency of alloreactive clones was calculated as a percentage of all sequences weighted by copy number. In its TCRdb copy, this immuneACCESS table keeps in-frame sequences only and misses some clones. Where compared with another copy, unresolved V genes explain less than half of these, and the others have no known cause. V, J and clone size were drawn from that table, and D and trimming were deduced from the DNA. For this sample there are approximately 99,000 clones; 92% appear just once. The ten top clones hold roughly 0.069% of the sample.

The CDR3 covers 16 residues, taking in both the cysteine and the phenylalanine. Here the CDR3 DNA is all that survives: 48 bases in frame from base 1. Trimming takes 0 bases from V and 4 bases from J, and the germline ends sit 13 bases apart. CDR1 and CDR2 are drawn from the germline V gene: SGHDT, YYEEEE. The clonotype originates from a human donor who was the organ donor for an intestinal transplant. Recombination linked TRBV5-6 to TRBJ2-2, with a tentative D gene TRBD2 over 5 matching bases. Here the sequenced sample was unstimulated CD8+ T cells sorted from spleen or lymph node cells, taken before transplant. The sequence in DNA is TGTGCCAGCAGCTTGGCCACCCGCGGACTCACCGGGGAGCTGTTTTTT. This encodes CASSLATRGLTGELFF.